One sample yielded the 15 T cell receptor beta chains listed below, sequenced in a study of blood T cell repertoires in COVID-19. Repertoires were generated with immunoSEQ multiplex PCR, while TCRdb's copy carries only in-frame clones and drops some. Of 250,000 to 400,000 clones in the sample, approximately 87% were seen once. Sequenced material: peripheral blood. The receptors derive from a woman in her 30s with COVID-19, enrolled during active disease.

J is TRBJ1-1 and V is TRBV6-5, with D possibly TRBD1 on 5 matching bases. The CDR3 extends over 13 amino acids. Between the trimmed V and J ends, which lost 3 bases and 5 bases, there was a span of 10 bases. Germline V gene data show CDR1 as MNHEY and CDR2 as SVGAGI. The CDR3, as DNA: TGTGCCAGCAGTTATAGGGGTCGAACTGAAGCTTTCTTT. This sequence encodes CASSYRGRTEAFF.

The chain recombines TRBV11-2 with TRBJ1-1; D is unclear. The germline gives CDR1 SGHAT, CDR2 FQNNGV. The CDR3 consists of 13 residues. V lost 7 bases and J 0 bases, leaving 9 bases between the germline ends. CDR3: CASKNNLNTEAFF. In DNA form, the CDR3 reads TGTGCCAGCAAAAACAACCTGAACACTGAAGCTTTCTTT.

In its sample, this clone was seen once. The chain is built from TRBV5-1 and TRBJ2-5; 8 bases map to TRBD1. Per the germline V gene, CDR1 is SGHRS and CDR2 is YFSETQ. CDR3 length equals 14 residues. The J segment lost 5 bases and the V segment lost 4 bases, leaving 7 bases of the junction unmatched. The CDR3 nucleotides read TGCGCCAGCAGCCCGACAGGGGTGGCGGAGACCCAGTACTTC. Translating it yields CASSPTGVAETQYF.

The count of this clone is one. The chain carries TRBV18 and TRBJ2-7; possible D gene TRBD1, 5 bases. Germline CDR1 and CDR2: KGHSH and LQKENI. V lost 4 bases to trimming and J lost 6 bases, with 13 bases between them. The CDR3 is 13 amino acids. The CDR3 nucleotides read TGTGCCAGCTCACTCACCGACAGAACCGAGCAGTACTTC. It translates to CASSLTDRTEQYF.

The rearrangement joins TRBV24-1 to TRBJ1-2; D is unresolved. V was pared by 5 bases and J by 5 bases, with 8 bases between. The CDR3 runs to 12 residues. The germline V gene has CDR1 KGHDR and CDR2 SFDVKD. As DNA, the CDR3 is TGTGCCACCAGTGCCCCAGGATATGGCTACACCTTC. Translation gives CATSAPGYGYTF.

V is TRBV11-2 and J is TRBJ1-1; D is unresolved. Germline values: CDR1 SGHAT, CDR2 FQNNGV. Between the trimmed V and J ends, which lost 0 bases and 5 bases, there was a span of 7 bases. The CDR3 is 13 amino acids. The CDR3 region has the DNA TGTGCCAGCAGCTTAGAAGAGAGGACTGAAGCTTTCTTT. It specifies CASSLEERTEAFF. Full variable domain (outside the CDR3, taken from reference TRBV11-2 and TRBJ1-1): EAGVAQSPRYKIIEKRQSVAFWCNPISGHATLYWYQQILGQGPKLLIQFQNNGVVDDSQLPKDRFSAERLKGVDSTLKIQPAKLEDSAVYLCASSLEERTEAFFGQGTRLTVV.

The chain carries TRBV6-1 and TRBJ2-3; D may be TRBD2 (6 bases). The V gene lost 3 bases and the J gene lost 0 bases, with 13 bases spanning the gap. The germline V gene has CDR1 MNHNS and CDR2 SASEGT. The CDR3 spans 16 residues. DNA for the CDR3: TGTGCCAGCAGTGACCGTCCGGCGGGGAGCACAGATACGCAGTATTTT. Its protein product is CASSDRPAGSTDTQYF.

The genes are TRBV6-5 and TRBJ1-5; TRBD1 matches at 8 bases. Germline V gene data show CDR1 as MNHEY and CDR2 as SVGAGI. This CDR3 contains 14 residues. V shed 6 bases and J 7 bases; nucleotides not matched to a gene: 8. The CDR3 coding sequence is TGTGCCAGCAGAATCGACAGGGGTGGACAGCCCCAGCATTTT. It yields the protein CASRIDRGGQPQHF.

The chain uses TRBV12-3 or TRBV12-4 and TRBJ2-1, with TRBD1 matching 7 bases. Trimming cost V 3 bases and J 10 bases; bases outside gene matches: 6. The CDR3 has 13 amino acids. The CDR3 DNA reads TGTGCCAGCAGTTTCTCCCGGGGACAGGAGCAGTTCTTC. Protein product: CASSFSRGQEQFF.

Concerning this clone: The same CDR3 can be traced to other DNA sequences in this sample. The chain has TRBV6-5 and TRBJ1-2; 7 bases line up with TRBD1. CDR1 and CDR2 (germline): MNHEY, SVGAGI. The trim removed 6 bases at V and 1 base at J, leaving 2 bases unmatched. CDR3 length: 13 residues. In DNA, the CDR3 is TGTGCCAGCAGCCGACAGGGTAACTATGGCTACACCTTC. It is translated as CASSRQGNYGYTF.

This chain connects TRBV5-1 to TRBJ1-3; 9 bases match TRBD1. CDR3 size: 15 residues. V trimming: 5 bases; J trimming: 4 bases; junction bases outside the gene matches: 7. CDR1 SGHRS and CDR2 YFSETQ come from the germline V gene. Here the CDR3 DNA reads TGCGCCAGCAGTAAGGGACAGGGTAGCGGAAACACCATATATTTT. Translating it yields CASSKGQGSGNTIYF. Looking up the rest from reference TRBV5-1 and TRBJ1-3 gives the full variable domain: KAGVTQTPRYLIKTRGQQVTLSCSPISGHRSVSWYQQTPGQGLQFLFEYFSETQRNKGNFPGRFSGRQFSNSRSEMNVSTLELGDSALYLCASSKGQGSGNTIYFGEGSWLTVV.

The CDR3 nucleotides are TGTGCCAGTCAAGACAGTACTGAAGCTTTCTTT. This gives the protein CASQDSTEAFF. The genes are TRBV21-1 and TRBJ1-1; no check of the table's D call, TRBD1, against the DNA was made. TRBV21-1 is a recognized pseudogene. The CDR3 runs 11 residues.

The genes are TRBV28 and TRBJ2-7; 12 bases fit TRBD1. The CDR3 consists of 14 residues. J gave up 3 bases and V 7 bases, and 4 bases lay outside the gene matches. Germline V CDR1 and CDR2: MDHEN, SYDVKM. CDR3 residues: CASMGQGAIYEQYF. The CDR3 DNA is TGTGCCAGCATGGGACAGGGGGCGATCTACGAGCAGTACTTC.

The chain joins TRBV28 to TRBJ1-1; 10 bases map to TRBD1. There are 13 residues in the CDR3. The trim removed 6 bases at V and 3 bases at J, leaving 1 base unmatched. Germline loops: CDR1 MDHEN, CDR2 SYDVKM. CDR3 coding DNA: TGTGCCAGCAGAGGGACAGGGGACACTGAAGCTTTCTTT. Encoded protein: CASRGTGDTEAFF.

In nucleotides, the CDR3 is TGTGCCAGCAGCCGGCAGGTGAACACTGAAGCTTTCTTT. Its protein product is CASSRQVNTEAFF. J is TRBJ1-1 and V is TRBV3-1 (or the pseudogene TRBV3-2); D is unresolved. This CDR3 is built from 13 residues. Trimming left V 4 bases short and J 0 bases short, with 6 bases between. The germline V gene has CDR1 LGHDT and CDR2 YNNKEL (reference sequence).